This T cell receptor (beta chain) was documented in a study of patients and donors after allogeneic stem cell transplantation. TCRdb independently ran MiXCR on the RT-PCR reads; one entry per CDR3 protein. The sample contains 150,000 to 250,000 distinct CDR3 sequences, roughly 40% of which appear only once. The sequence was obtained from a human donor who was either an allogeneic HSCT recipient or a stem cell or donor lymphocyte infusion donor (not recorded which). It is not recorded whose cells these are; they may come from a transplant donor. The sequenced sample consisted of blood, either unsorted or a sorted T cell fraction (not recorded which).

CDR3 sequence: CASSQAYWPYEQYF. DNA for the CDR3: TGTGCCAGCAGCCAAGCGTATTGGCCCTACGAGCAGTACTTC. The rearrangement joins TRBV4-2 to TRBJ2-7; D ambiguous. Germline CDR1 LGHNA, CDR2 YNFKEQ. V was cut by 1 base and J by 2 bases, with 9 bases left in between. The CDR3 is made up of 14 amino acids.